This T cell receptor beta chain was sequenced during a study of T cell repertoires in cytomegalovirus infection. TCRdb reanalysed the reads using MiXCR and keeps one entry per CDR3 protein. The top ten hold 18% of the sample, which has under 850,000 distinct CDR3 sequences, around 35% seen once. In its sample, this clonotype was seen a few times. Its matching antigen is unknown. Trimming cost V 5 bases and J 5 bases, with 9 bases left between them. CDR1 and CDR2 (germline): LNHDA, SQIVND (reference sequence). The CDR3 is 13 residues long. This sequence originates from a human donor in good health (CMV status not recorded). Some clones in this sample may be carry-over from other donors' samples. The chain employs TRBV19 and TRBJ2-2; no definite D call. Specimen: cultured PBMCs, collected from culture after CMV antigen stimulation. CDR3 region: CASSVYHTGELFF. In DNA form, the CDR3 reads TGTGCCAGTAGTGTCTACCATACCGGGGAGCTGTTTTTT.